The rows below give T cell receptor beta chains drawn from one sample of a study of cytotoxic CD8 clonotypes in ibrutinib-treated CLL. Using immunoSEQ multiplex PCR, the repertoire was profiled, and TCRdb retains in-frame clones only, with some absent. Of about 160,000 clones in the sample, more than 80% are singletons; the top ten hold roughly 4.5%. The sample here was PBMCs, taken after 24 months of ibrutinib treatment. The receptors stem from a human donor with chronic lymphocytic leukemia. Both conserved end residues are part of each CDR3. D genes are given only for firm matches. Expanded clones get a size class; other rows say once, few or many, or leave the size out.

v_gene: TRBV27
d_gene: .
abundance: .
j_gene: TRBJ2-1
CDR3aa: CASSFGRDPAGEQFF
CDR3nt: TGTGCCAGCAGTTTTGGCAGGGATCCAGCCGGGGAGCAGTTCTTC

v_gene: TRBV9
d_gene: TRBD1
abundance: .
j_gene: TRBJ1-2
CDR3aa: CASSSGTGNIGDGYTF
CDR3nt: TGTGCCAGCAGCTCCGGGACAGGGAATATCGGGGATGGCTACACCTTC

v_gene: TRBV29-1
d_gene: TRBD2
abundance: once
j_gene: TRBJ2-1
CDR3aa: CSVSPTGLAGKQFF
CDR3nt: TGCAGCGTGTCCCCCACGGGACTAGCGGGGAAGCAGTTCTTC

v_gene: TRBV6-5
d_gene: TRBD2
abundance: .
j_gene: TRBJ2-1
CDR3aa: CASSSDGGADNEQFF
CDR3nt: TGTGCCAGCAGTTCAGACGGGGGGGCAGACAATGAGCAGTTCTTC

v_gene: TRBV4-1
d_gene: .
abundance: .
j_gene: TRBJ2-7
CDR3aa: CASSQDSDSPPSEQYF
CDR3nt: TGCGCCAGCAGCCAAGATAGTGACAGTCCGCCGAGTGAGCAGTACTTC

v_gene: TRBV2
d_gene: TRBD1
abundance: few
j_gene: TRBJ1-5
CDR3aa: CASSTWDSYQPQHF
CDR3nt: TGTGCCAGCAGTACCTGGGACAGCTATCAGCCCCAGCATTTT

v_gene: TRBV27
d_gene: TRBD2
abundance: .
j_gene: TRBJ2-1
CDR3aa: CASSLRSLAGFEQFF
CDR3nt: TGTGCCAGCAGCCTCCGTTCGCTAGCGGGATTTGAGCAGTTCTTC

v_gene: TRBV6-1
d_gene: TRBD1
abundance: .
j_gene: TRBJ2-2
CDR3aa: CASWAWDRGTGELFF
CDR3nt: TGTGCCAGCTGGGCGTGGGACAGGGGCACCGGGGAGCTGTTTTTT

v_gene: TRBV9
d_gene: TRBD1
abundance: .
j_gene: TRBJ1-4
CDR3aa: CASSVGQQIATNEKLFF
CDR3nt: TGTGCCAGCAGCGTGGGACAGCAAATTGCAACTAATGAAAAACTGTTTTTT

v_gene: TRBV6-6
d_gene: .
abundance: .
j_gene: TRBJ1-2
CDR3aa: CASSYAPRGFNYGYTF
CDR3nt: TGTGCCAGCAGTTACGCCCCTCGGGGTTTTAACTATGGCTACACCTTC

v_gene: TRBV6-5
d_gene: .
abundance: .
j_gene: TRBJ1-1
CDR3aa: CASSLQGRTEAFF
CDR3nt: TGTGCCAGCAGTCTACAGGGTCGCACTGAAGCTTTCTTT

v_gene: TRBV9
d_gene: TRBD1
abundance: .
j_gene: TRBJ2-7
CDR3aa: CASSAFETGGYEQYF
CDR3nt: TGTGCCAGCAGCGCCTTCGAGACAGGGGGCTACGAGCAGTACTTC

v_gene: TRBV19
d_gene: .
abundance: few
j_gene: TRBJ1-2
CDR3aa: CASSTRSAANYGYTF
CDR3nt: TGTGCCAGTAGTACCCGGTCGGCGGCTAACTATGGCTACACCTTC

v_gene: TRBV6-1
d_gene: .
abundance: .
j_gene: TRBJ1-2
CDR3aa: CASRRGEGAYGYTF
CDR3nt: TGTGCCAGCAGAAGAGGGGAGGGAGCCTATGGCTACACCTTC

v_gene: TRBV5-6
d_gene: .
abundance: once
j_gene: TRBJ1-4
CDR3aa: CASSFWGAGEKLFF
CDR3nt: TGTGCCAGCAGCTTTTGGGGGGCAGGTGAAAAACTGTTTTTT

v_gene: TRBV25-1
d_gene: .
abundance: few
j_gene: TRBJ2-1
CDR3aa: CASSEDWAQFF
CDR3nt: TGTGCCAGCAGTGAAGACTGGGCGCAGTTCTTC

v_gene: TRBV30
d_gene: .
abundance: .
j_gene: TRBJ2-3
CDR3aa: CAWSPGAGWDTQYF
CDR3nt: TGTGCCTGGAGTCCCGGCGCGGGATGGGATACGCAGTATTTT

v_gene: TRBV19
d_gene: .
abundance: once
j_gene: TRBJ1-4
CDR3aa: CASSRAGHDRKLFF
CDR3nt: TGTGCCAGTAGTAGGGCAGGCCATGACCGAAAACTGTTTTTT

v_gene: TRBV6-5
d_gene: TRBD2
abundance: .
j_gene: TRBJ2-7
CDR3aa: CASRRSGSSYEQYF
CDR3nt: TGTGCCAGCAGACGTAGCGGGAGTTCTTACGAGCAGTACTTC

v_gene: TRBV20-1
d_gene: TRBD1
abundance: .
j_gene: TRBJ2-7
CDR3aa: CSAWTGGGLYF
CDR3nt: TGCAGTGCATGGACAGGGGGTGGGCTGTACTTC

v_gene: TRBV27
d_gene: .
abundance: .
j_gene: TRBJ2-5
CDR3aa: CASSPIAGHQETQYF
CDR3nt: TGTGCCAGCAGCCCGATCGCGGGGCACCAAGAGACCCAGTACTTC

v_gene: TRBV7-8
d_gene: TRBD1
abundance: .
j_gene: TRBJ2-5
CDR3aa: CASSYRQGVRETQYF
CDR3nt: TGTGCCAGCAGCTACCGACAGGGGGTGAGGGAGACCCAGTACTTC

v_gene: TRBV4-3
d_gene: TRBD2
abundance: .
j_gene: TRBJ2-7
CDR3aa: CASSQVRLADSYEQYF
CDR3nt: TGCGCCAGCAGCCAGGTCCGGCTAGCGGACTCCTACGAGCAGTACTTC

v_gene: TRBV28
d_gene: .
abundance: .
j_gene: TRBJ2-5
CDR3aa: CASSLWDGEWQETQYF
CDR3nt: TGTGCCAGCAGTTTATGGGACGGCGAATGGCAAGAGACCCAGTACTTC

v_gene: TRBV6-4
d_gene: .
abundance: few
j_gene: TRBJ1-3
CDR3aa: CASSGATPPGNTIYF
CDR3nt: TGTGCCAGCAGTGGCGCAACTCCCCCTGGAAACACCATATATTTT

v_gene: TRBV6-9
d_gene: TRBD1
abundance: .
j_gene: TRBJ1-2
CDR3aa: CASSYRDRGPYGYTF
CDR3nt: TGTGCCAGCAGTTATCGAGACAGGGGTCCCTATGGCTACACCTTC

v_gene: TRBV18
d_gene: TRBD2
abundance: .
j_gene: TRBJ2-1
CDR3aa: CASSPRELARSEQFF
CDR3nt: TGTGCCAGCTCACCAAGGGAACTAGCGCGGAGTGAGCAGTTCTTC

v_gene: TRBV5-4
d_gene: .
abundance: .
j_gene: TRBJ1-2
CDR3aa: CASSFPDRLSGYTF
CDR3nt: TGTGCCAGCAGCTTTCCCGACAGGTTAAGTGGCTACACCTTC

v_gene: TRBV27
d_gene: TRBD1
abundance: .
j_gene: TRBJ2-2
CDR3aa: CASSTGTGNTGELFF
CDR3nt: TGTGCCAGCAGCACCGGGACAGGGAACACCGGGGAGCTGTTTTTT

v_gene: TRBV7-2
d_gene: .
abundance: .
j_gene: TRBJ2-5
CDR3aa: CASSLRWEETQYF
CDR3nt: TGTGCCAGCAGCTTACGCTGGGAAGAGACCCAGTACTTC

v_gene: TRBV9
d_gene: .
abundance: .
j_gene: TRBJ1-2
CDR3aa: CASSVATTEHNYGYTF
CDR3nt: TGTGCCAGCAGCGTAGCTACGACGGAACATAACTATGGCTACACCTTC

v_gene: TRBV30
d_gene: .
abundance: .
j_gene: TRBJ2-3
CDR3aa: CAWSLGGTSTDTQYF
CDR3nt: TGTGCCTGGAGTCTCGGGGGAACTAGCACAGATACGCAGTATTTT

v_gene: TRBV28
d_gene: TRBD1
abundance: few
j_gene: TRBJ1-5
CDR3aa: CASSPGQISNQPQHF
CDR3nt: TGTGCCAGCAGTCCGGGACAGATTAGCAATCAGCCCCAGCATTTT

v_gene: TRBV6-6
d_gene: .
abundance: .
j_gene: TRBJ1-4
CDR3aa: CASRSQGVSNEKLFF
CDR3nt: TGTGCCAGCAGATCGCAGGGAGTCTCTAATGAAAAACTGTTTTTT

v_gene: TRBV4-2
d_gene: .
abundance: .
j_gene: TRBJ2-2
CDR3aa: CASSLTGPNTGELFF
CDR3nt: TGTGCCAGCAGCCTTACAGGGCCGAACACCGGGGAGCTGTTTTTT

v_gene: TRBV5-1
d_gene: .
abundance: .
j_gene: TRBJ1-2
CDR3aa: CASSLDSPNYGYTF
CDR3nt: TGCGCCAGCAGCTTGGACAGTCCTAACTATGGCTACACCTTC

v_gene: TRBV5-4
d_gene: .
abundance: .
j_gene: TRBJ2-6
CDR3aa: CASSLEGRSGANVLTF
CDR3nt: TGTGCCAGCAGCTTGGAGGGCCGGTCTGGGGCCAACGTCCTGACTTTC

v_gene: TRBV5-1
d_gene: .
abundance: .
j_gene: TRBJ1-1
CDR3aa: CASSPQGRTEAFF
CDR3nt: TGCGCCAGCAGCCCTCAGGGGAGGACTGAAGCTTTCTTT

v_gene: TRBV5-4
d_gene: .
abundance: .
j_gene: TRBJ1-2
CDR3aa: CASIRAGVGYGYTF
CDR3nt: TGTGCCAGCATCCGGGCAGGGGTAGGCTATGGCTACACCTTC

v_gene: TRBV6-5
d_gene: TRBD1
abundance: .
j_gene: TRBJ1-1
CDR3aa: CASSYSTGDLGTEAFF
CDR3nt: TGTGCCAGCAGTTACTCGACAGGGGACTTAGGCACTGAAGCTTTCTTT

v_gene: TRBV28
d_gene: .
abundance: .
j_gene: TRBJ2-7
CDR3aa: CASSLLAGMAYEQYF
CDR3nt: TGTGCCAGCAGTTTACTTGCAGGGATGGCCTACGAGCAGTACTTC

v_gene: TRBV5-1
d_gene: TRBD2
abundance: .
j_gene: TRBJ2-3
CDR3aa: CASRISGATDTQYF
CDR3nt: TGCGCCAGTCGGATTAGCGGGGCAACAGATACGCAGTATTTT

v_gene: TRBV19
d_gene: TRBD1
abundance: .
j_gene: TRBJ1-1
CDR3aa: CASSIFFTGVTEAFF
CDR3nt: TGTGCCAGTAGTATCTTTTTCACAGGGGTCACTGAAGCTTTCTTT

v_gene: TRBV7-2
d_gene: TRBD2
abundance: .
j_gene: TRBJ2-1
CDR3aa: CASSRALAGGEQFF
CDR3nt: TGTGCCAGCAGCCGAGCGCTAGCGGGAGGCGAGCAGTTCTTC

v_gene: TRBV18
d_gene: TRBD2
abundance: .
j_gene: TRBJ2-7
CDR3aa: CASSPGLAYEQYF
CDR3nt: TGTGCCAGCTCACCAGGACTAGCCTACGAGCAGTACTTC

v_gene: TRBV28
d_gene: TRBD2
abundance: .
j_gene: TRBJ2-1
CDR3aa: CASSPGGGTSHNEQFF
CDR3nt: TGTGCCAGCAGCCCCGGGGGGGGGACTTCCCACAATGAGCAGTTCTTC